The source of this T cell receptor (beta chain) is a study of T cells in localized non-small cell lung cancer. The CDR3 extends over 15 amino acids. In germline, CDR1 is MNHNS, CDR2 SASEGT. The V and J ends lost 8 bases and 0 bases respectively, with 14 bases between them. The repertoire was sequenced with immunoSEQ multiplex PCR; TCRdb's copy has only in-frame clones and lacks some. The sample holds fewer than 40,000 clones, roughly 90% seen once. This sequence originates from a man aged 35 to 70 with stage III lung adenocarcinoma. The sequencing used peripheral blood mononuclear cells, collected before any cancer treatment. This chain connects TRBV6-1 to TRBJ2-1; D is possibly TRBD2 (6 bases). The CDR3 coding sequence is TGTGCCAGCCGAGGCGGGACGAGCTCCTACAATGAGCAGTTCTTC. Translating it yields CASRGGTSSYNEQFF.